This is a list of T cell receptor beta chains from one sample in a study of OX40 agonist ivuxolimab in advanced cancers. The repertoire was sequenced with immunoSEQ multiplex PCR; TCRdb's copy has only in-frame clones and lacks some. This sample has just over 35,000 clones, with approximately 80% found just once. The sequencing used CD4+ or CD8+ T cells sorted from blood, collected in a trial of the OX40 agonist ivuxolimab. The receptors were sampled from an adult with an advanced solid tumor such as melanoma, head and neck, liver or kidney cancer. Both conserved end residues are part of each CDR3. D genes are given only for firm matches. A clone size is listed for some rows: how often the clone was seen (once, few, many), or a class if it is expanded.

CDR3aa	CDR3nt	abundance	v_gene	j_gene	len	d_gene
CASSLEGGGTANEQFF	TGCGCCAGCAGCTTGGAAGGCGGGGGGACCGCTAATGAGCAGTTCTTC	once	TRBV5-1	TRBJ2-1	16	TRBD2
CASTAGDQDNYGYTF	TGTGCCAGCACCGCGGGGGACCAGGATAACTATGGCTACACCTTC	-	TRBV21-1	TRBJ1-2	15	-
CASRRGQGPNYGYTF	TGTGCCAGCAGACGAGGACAGGGGCCTAACTATGGCTACACCTTC	-	TRBV6-5	TRBJ1-2	15	TRBD1
CASSPFPTDTQYF	TGTGCCAGCAGCCCATTCCCCACAGATACGCAGTATTTT	-	TRBV7-9	TRBJ2-3	13	-
CASSVGEQGAYTF	TGCGCCAGCAGCGTCGGGGAGCAGGGTGCCTACACCTTC	-	TRBV5-1	TRBJ1-2	13	-
CASSSRGTSGNTIYF	TGTGCCAGCAGCTCGAGGGGGACCTCTGGAAACACCATATATTTT	-	TRBV13	TRBJ1-3	15	-
CASSGQTGLSGNTIYF	TGTGCCAGCTCAGGGCAGACAGGCCTCTCTGGAAACACCATATATTTT	-	TRBV18	TRBJ1-3	16	-
CASSLDGGVNTGELFF	TGTGCCAGCAGCTTAGACGGGGGGGTAAACACCGGGGAGCTGTTTTTT	-	TRBV7-6	TRBJ2-2	16	TRBD2
CASSLSEKAEAFF	TGCGCCAGCAGCCTAAGTGAGAAGGCTGAAGCTTTCTTT	-	TRBV5-1	TRBJ1-1	13	-
CASIGGRANTGELFF	TGTGCCAGCATCGGGGGCAGGGCGAACACCGGGGAGCTGTTTTTT	-	TRBV7-9	TRBJ2-2	15	-
CASSRTGLYNSPLHF	TGCGCCAGCAGTCGCACAGGCCTATATAATTCACCCCTCCACTTT	-	TRBV23-1	TRBJ1-6	15	-
CASSEASMANTEAFF	TGTGCCAGCAGTGAAGCGTCTATGGCGAACACTGAAGCTTTCTTT	once	TRBV6-1	TRBJ1-1	15	-
CASSYAGASNEQFF	TGTGCCAGCAGTTACGCAGGGGCCAGCAATGAGCAGTTCTTC	-	TRBV6-5	TRBJ2-1	14	-
CASSSSTGTNYGYTF	TGTGCCAGCAGTTCCTCGACAGGGACCAACTATGGCTACACCTTC	medium-sized	TRBV27	TRBJ1-2	15	TRBD1
CASSEGGGSNQPQHF	TGTGCCAGCAGTGAGGGGGGTGGCAGCAATCAGCCCCAGCATTTT	-	TRBV25-1	TRBJ1-5	15	-
CASSLKGQGFSSYNSPLHF	TGCGCCAGCAGCTTGAAGGGACAGGGGTTTAGCTCCTATAATTCACCCCTCCACTTT	-	TRBV5-1	TRBJ1-6	19	TRBD1
CASSAPGGTDTQYF	TGTGCCAGCTCGGCTCCGGGAGGCACAGATACGCAGTATTTT	-	TRBV6-5	TRBJ2-3	14	-
CASSLVGQTDTQYF	TGCGCCAGCAGCTTGGTGGGTCAGACAGATACGCAGTATTTT	-	TRBV5-1	TRBJ2-3	14	-